Shown below are 18 T cell receptor beta chains from a single sample sequenced in a study of blood T cells in healthy people across ages. Primed by a sample-barcoded 5' primer and a J-beta primer mix, a second PCR proceeded for roughly 7 to 11 cycles. TCRdb reprocessed the 5' RACE reads via MiXCR and lists one record per CDR3 protein. The sample carries 650,000 to 900,000 distinct CDR3 sequences, approximately 67% recorded once. Sequencing was performed on blood. Receptor source: a man aged 25-40 years in good health.

This rearrangement joins TRBV6-2 or TRBV6-3 to TRBJ2-7; 12 positions agree with TRBD2. V lost 5 bases to trimming and J lost 2 bases; unmatched junction nucleotides: 1. CDR1 MNHEY and CDR2 SVGEGT come from the germline V gene. There are 14 residues in the CDR3. This CDR3 reads CASSRTSGTYEQYF. In DNA, the CDR3 is TGTGCCAGCAGTCGGACTAGCGGGACCTACGAGCAGTACTTC.

This clonotype was recorded a few times. The chain recombines TRBV29-1 with TRBJ2-1, with 9 bases that match TRBD1. J gave up 5 bases and V 6 bases, and 5 bases lay outside the gene matches. The V gene's germline CDR1 is SQVTM and CDR2 ANQGSEA. This CDR3 comprises 13 residues. This chain's CDR3 is CSVTGGSHNEQFF. The CDR3, as DNA: TGCAGCGTCACAGGGGGCTCACACAATGAGCAGTTCTTC.

In this sample, this clonotype turned up once. V usage is TRBV12-3 or TRBV12-4 and J usage is TRBJ2-2; D perhaps matches TRBD1 (6 bases). The V end lost 6 bases, the J end lost 6 bases, and 17 bases lay between the germline ends. The CDR3 extends over 15 amino acids. The CDR3 region has the DNA TGTGCCAGCAGCCCCGAATCGACAGGCTCCGGGGAGCTGTTTTTT. Amino acid sequence: CASSPESTGSGELFF.

This chain joins TRBV29-1 and TRBJ1-1, with 7 bases identical to TRBD1. The CDR3 sequence is 13 residues long. With 4 bases clipped from V and 8 bases from J, the junction kept 10 bases outside the gene matches. Germline CDR1 reads SQVTM; CDR2 reads ANQGSEA. CDR3 residues: CSVGATGSFEAFF. CDR3 DNA sequence: TGCAGCGTTGGGGCGACAGGGTCCTTCGAAGCTTTCTTT.

The chain couples TRBV20-1 to TRBJ1-5; no firm D call. In germline, CDR1 is DFQATT, CDR2 SNEGSKA (reference sequence). The CDR3 loop spans 15 amino acids. The ends were cut back, 6 bases at V and 2 bases at J, with 17 bases in the middle. The DNA of the CDR3 is TGCAGTGCCGTGCCAGAGCCCCTCGGCAATCAGCCCCAGCATTTT. Its translation is CSAVPEPLGNQPQHF.

The chain uses TRBV20-1 and TRBJ2-1, with a tentative D call TRBD2 (6 bases). Trimming stripped 3 bases from V and 4 bases from J, with 10 bases between. The CDR3 sequence is 13 residues long. The germline gives CDR1 DFQATT, CDR2 SNEGSKA (reference sequence). This CDR3 reads CSASPSEYNEQFF. The CDR3 nucleotides are TGCAGTGCTAGCCCTAGCGAGTACAATGAGCAGTTCTTC.

The V gene is TRBV27, the J gene TRBJ2-7, with D possibly being TRBD1 or TRBD2 (6 bases each). The J call could be wrong; TRBJ2-1 is a better fit for the DNA end. This CDR3 contains 14 residues. CDR1 is MNHEY, CDR2 SMNVEV, per germline (reference sequence). The CDR3, as DNA: TGTGCCAGCAGTTCGGCGGGGACACACAATGAGCAGTTCTTC. This encodes CASSSAGTHNEQFF.

The gene calls are TRBV20-1 and TRBJ2-7, with D possibly TRBD1 on 6 matching bases. This CDR3 region has 15 residues. CDR1 and CDR2 from the germline V gene are DFQATT and SNEGSKA (reference sequence). V was shortened by 5 bases and J by 1 base, with 18 bases between the two germline ends. The CDR3 DNA reads as TGCAGTGCTGAGCAGGGGAGTAGCTTTTCCTACGAGCAGTACTTC. Encoded protein: CSAEQGSSFSYEQYF.

In DNA form, the CDR3 reads TGTGCCAGCAGTTACGCGGGACAAATCTACGAGCAGTACTTC. Its protein is CASSYAGQIYEQYF. The V gene is TRBV28, the J gene TRBJ2-4; D could derive from TRBD1 or TRBD2 (6 bases each). The end of the DNA is better explained by TRBJ2-7, so the J call may be wrong. The CDR3 runs to 14 residues. Germline CDR1 and CDR2: MDHEN and SYDVKM.

This clonotype occurred once. The V gene is TRBV6-5, the J gene TRBJ2-1; 8 bases fit TRBD1. The germline V gene encodes CDR1 MNHEY and CDR2 SVGAGI. The V and J ends lost 4 bases and 9 bases, in that order; junction bases with no gene match: 11. The CDR3 totals 15 residues. The CDR3 loop is CASSFGQGIQSEQFF. As DNA, the CDR3 is TGTGCCAGCAGTTTTGGACAGGGCATTCAAAGTGAGCAGTTCTTC.

The chain recombines TRBV13 with TRBJ1-2; D is unresolved. Looked up from germline, CDR1 is PRHDT and CDR2 is FYEKMQ (reference sequence). Trimming left V 5 bases short and J 2 bases short, with 12 bases between. The CDR3 covers 14 residues. As DNA, the CDR3 is TGTGCCAGCAGCGTATTGGATAACAACTATGGCTACACCTTC. This sequence encodes CASSVLDNNYGYTF.

The CDR3 reads CASSGGLRETQYF. CDR3 sequence (DNA): TGTGCCAGCAGCGGGGGACTTAGGGAGACCCAGTACTTC. The V gene is TRBV9, the J gene TRBJ2-5, with TRBD2 as a possible D gene (6 bases). Germline CDR1 SGDLS, CDR2 YYNGEE. This CDR3 region has 13 residues. Between the trimmed V and J ends, which lost 3 bases and 5 bases, there was a span of 11 bases.

The chain carries TRBV29-1 and TRBJ2-7; D is ambiguous. The CDR3 spans 14 residues. V lost 3 bases to trimming and J lost 0 bases, with 12 bases between them. CDR1 is SQVTM, CDR2 ANQGSEA, per germline. The CDR3, as DNA: TGCAGCGTTGATGTGGACGAACCCTCCTACGAGCAGTACTTC. As protein: CSVDVDEPSYEQYF.

The chain links TRBV28 to TRBJ1-2, with a weak D call TRBD1 (6 bases). Germline V lookup: CDR1 MDHEN, CDR2 SYDVKM. CDR3 length: 17 residues. The V gene lost 3 bases and the J gene lost 0 bases, with 17 bases spanning the gap. Here the CDR3 DNA reads TGTGCCAGCAGTTTGTCGGCAGGGGTTGGAGCTAACTATGGCTACACCTTC. This gives the protein CASSLSAGVGANYGYTF.

This rearrangement joins TRBV5-1 to TRBJ1-1; D remains unclear. CDR3 length equals 13 residues. V lost 5 bases to trimming and J lost 0 bases, with 8 bases between them. Germline V gene lookup returns CDR1 SGHRS and CDR2 YFSETQ. CDR3 coding DNA: TGCGCCAGCAGACCGGTCTTGAACACTGAAGCTTTCTTT. It yields the protein CASRPVLNTEAFF.

The chain combines TRBV9 with TRBJ2-5, with D perhaps assigned TRBD1 or TRBD2 (6 bases each). The CDR3 covers 14 residues. Germline-derived CDR1 and CDR2 are SGDLS and YYNGEE. V was cut by 4 bases and J by 4 bases, with 14 bases left in between. The CDR3 DNA is TGTGCCAGCAGCCCCGTTGGGGGGCGAGAGACCCAGTACTTC. It is translated as CASSPVGGRETQYF. Together with reference TRBV9 and TRBJ2-5, the CDR3 gives the full variable domain: DSGVTQTPKHLITATGQRVTLRCSPRSGDLSVYWYQQSLDQGLQFLIQYYNGEERAKGNILERFSAQQFPDLHSELNLSSLELGDSALYFCASSPVGGRETQYFGPGTRLLVL.

This clonotype appeared a single time. The chain links TRBV29-1 to TRBJ2-5; 7 positions agree with TRBD1. The J call could be wrong; TRBJ2-7 is a better fit for the DNA end. The CDR3 is 11 amino acids. The germline CDR1 and CDR2 sequences are SQVTM and ANQGSEA. The CDR3 sequence is CSVGGPYEQYF. The CDR3 DNA follows: TGCAGCGTAGGGGGCCCGTACGAGCAGTACTTC.

This clonotype was observed a handful of times. CDR3 sequence (DNA): TGTGCCAGCAGCTTACCCCCGGGTTTCGGCGGGGGCCCTGGGGCCAACGTCCTGACTTTC. Amino acid sequence: CASSLPPGFGGGPGANVLTF. The genes are TRBV7-3 and TRBJ2-6; perhaps TRBD2 as D (7 bases). The germline gives CDR1 SGHTA, CDR2 FQGTGA. This CDR3 contains 20 residues. Trimming removed 2 bases from V and 2 bases from J, with 22 bases in between.